The following is a T cell receptor (beta chain) sequence with its context. The sample originates from a study of Graves' ophthalmopathy and Graves' hyperthyroidism. Beta-chain TCR CDR3 regions were amplified from RNA transcripts. Following a first-round RT-PCR that used HTBI primers, a second-round multiplex PCR was carried out. TCRdb re-called the multiplex PCR reads with MiXCR, one entry per CDR3 protein. The sample holds over 650,000 distinct CDR3 sequences, roughly 39% seen once. The receptor comes from an adult man with Graves' ophthalmopathy. What was sequenced was peripheral blood.

The CDR3 nucleotides are TGTGCCAGCAGCCCGGGACCTAAGTATGAAGCTTTCTTT. This translates into CASSPGPKYEAFF. This chain joins TRBV6-6 and TRBJ1-1; D is perhaps TRBD1 (5 bases). Per the germline V gene, CDR1 is MNHNY and CDR2 is SVGAGI (reference sequence). The germline V and J ends were trimmed by 6 bases and 7 bases, with 15 bases remaining between them. The CDR3 has 13 amino acids.